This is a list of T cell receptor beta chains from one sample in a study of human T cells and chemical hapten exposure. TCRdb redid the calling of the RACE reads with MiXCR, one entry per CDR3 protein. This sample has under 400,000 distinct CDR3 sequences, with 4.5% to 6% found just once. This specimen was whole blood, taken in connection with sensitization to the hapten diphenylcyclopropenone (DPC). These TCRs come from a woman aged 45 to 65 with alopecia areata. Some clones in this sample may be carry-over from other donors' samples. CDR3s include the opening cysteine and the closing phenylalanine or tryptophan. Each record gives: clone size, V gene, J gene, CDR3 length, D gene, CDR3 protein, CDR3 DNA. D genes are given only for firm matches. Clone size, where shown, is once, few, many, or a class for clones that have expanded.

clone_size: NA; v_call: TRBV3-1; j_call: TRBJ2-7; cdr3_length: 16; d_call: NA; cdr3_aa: CAPSHPRPHLINEQYF; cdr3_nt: TGTGCCCCTTCACACCCCCGACCACACCTTATAAACGAGCAGTACTTC
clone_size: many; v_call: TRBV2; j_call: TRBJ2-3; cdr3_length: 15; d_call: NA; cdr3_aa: CASSLDSTGPDTQYF; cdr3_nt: TGTGCCAGCAGCCTGGACAGTACGGGACCAGATACGCAGTATTTT
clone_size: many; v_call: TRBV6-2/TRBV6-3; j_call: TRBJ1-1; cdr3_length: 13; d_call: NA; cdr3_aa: CASRKRRDTEAFF; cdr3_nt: TGTGCCAGCCGCAAGAGAAGGGACACTGAAGCTTTCTTT
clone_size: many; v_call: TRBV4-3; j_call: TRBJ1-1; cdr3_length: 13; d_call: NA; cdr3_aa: CASSQEGHTEAFF; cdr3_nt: TGCGCCAGCAGCCAAGAGGGGCACACTGAAGCTTTCTTT
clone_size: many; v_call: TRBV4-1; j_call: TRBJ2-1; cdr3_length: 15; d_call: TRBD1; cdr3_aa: CASSPEDRDLNEQFF; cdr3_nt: TGCGCCAGCAGCCCTGAGGACAGGGACCTCAATGAGCAGTTCTTC
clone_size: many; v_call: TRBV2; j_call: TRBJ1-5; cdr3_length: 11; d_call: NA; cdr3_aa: CASSADRLQHF; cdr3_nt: TGTGCCAGCAGCGCGGACCGACTCCAGCATTTT
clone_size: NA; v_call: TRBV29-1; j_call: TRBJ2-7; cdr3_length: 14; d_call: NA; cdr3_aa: CSVERGRGSSEQYF; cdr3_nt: TGCAGCGTTGAAAGGGGCAGGGGTTCGTCCGAGCAGTACTTC
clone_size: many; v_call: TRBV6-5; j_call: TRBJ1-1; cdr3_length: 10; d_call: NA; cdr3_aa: CAVGNTEAFF; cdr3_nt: TGTGCCGTCGGGAACACTGAAGCTTTCTTT
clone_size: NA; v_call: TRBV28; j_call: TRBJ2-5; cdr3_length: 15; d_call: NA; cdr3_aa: CASSYHPGAGETQYF; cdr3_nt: TGTGCCAGCAGTTACCACCCTGGGGCCGGCGAGACCCAGTACTTC
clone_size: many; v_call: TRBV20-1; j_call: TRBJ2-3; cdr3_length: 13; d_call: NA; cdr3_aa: CSARMGPTDTQYF; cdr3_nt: TGCAGTGCTAGAATGGGCCCCACAGATACGCAGTATTTT
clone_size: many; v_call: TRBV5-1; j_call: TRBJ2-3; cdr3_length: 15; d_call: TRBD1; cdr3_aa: CASTRTGDGTDTQYF; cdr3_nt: TGCGCCAGCACCAGGACAGGGGATGGCACAGATACGCAGTATTTT
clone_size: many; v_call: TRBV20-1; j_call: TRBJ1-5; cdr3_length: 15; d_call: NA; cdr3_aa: CSARDVGQVQQPQHF; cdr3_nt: TGCAGTGCTAGAGATGTAGGGCAGGTCCAGCAGCCCCAGCATTTT
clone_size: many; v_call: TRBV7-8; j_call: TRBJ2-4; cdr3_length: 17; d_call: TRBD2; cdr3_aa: CASSFAPGLVEGNIQYF; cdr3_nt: TGTGCCAGCAGCTTTGCCCCGGGACTAGTAGAGGGAAACATTCAGTACTTC
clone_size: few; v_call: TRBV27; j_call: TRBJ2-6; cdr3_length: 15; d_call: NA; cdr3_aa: CASAAGGSGANVLTF; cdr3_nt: TGTGCCAGCGCGGCAGGAGGCTCTGGGGCCAACGTCCTGACTTTC
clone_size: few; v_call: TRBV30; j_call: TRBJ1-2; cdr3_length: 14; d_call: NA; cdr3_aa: CAWSSADGSYGYTF; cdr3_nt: TGTGCCTGGAGTTCTGCGGACGGCAGCTATGGCTACACCTTC
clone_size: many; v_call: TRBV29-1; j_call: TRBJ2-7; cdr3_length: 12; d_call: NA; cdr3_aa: CSARGRTYEQYF; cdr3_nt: TGCAGCGCTCGGGGCCGTACCTACGAGCAGTACTTC
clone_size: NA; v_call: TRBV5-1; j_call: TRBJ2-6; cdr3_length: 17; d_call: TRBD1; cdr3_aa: CASSFPETGAGADVLTF; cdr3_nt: TGCGCCAGCAGCTTTCCCGAGACAGGGGCTGGGGCCGACGTCCTGACTTTC
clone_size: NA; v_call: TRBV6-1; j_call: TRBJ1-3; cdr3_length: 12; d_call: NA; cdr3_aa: CASSEAGNTIYF; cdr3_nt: TGTGCCAGCAGTGAAGCCGGTAACACCATATATTTT
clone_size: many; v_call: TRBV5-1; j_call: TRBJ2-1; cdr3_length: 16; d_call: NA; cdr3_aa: CASSLTGDGSYNEQFF; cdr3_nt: TGCGCCAGCAGCTTGACCGGGGACGGTTCTTACAATGAGCAGTTCTTC
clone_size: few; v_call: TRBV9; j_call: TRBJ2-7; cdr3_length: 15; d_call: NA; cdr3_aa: CASGGIADGAYEQYF; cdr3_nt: TGTGCCAGCGGGGGAATAGCGGATGGGGCCTACGAGCAGTACTTC
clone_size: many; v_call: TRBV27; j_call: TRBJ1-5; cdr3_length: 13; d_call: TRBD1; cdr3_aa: CASGTGGFGPQHF; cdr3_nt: TGTGCCAGCGGCACAGGGGGCTTTGGGCCCCAGCATTTT
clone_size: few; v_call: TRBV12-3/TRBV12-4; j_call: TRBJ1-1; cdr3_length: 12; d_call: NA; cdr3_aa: CASSPRRTEAFF; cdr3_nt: TGTGCCAGCAGTCCACGTAGGACTGAAGCTTTCTTT
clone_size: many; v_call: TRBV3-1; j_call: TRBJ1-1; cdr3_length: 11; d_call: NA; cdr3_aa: CASSNIQEAFF; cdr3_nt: TGTGCCAGCAGCAACATACAAGAAGCTTTCTTT
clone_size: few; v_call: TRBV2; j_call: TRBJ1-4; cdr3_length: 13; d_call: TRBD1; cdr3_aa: CASEADRSEKLFF; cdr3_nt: TGTGCCAGCGAGGCGGACAGGTCCGAAAAACTGTTTTTT
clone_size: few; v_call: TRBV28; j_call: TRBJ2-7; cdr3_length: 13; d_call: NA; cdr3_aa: CASSSPVAYEQYF; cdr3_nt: TGTGCCAGCAGCAGTCCTGTCGCCTACGAGCAGTACTTC
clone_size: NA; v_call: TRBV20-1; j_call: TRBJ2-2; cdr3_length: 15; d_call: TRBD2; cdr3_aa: CSARGLASGIGELFF; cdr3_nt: TGCAGTGCTAGAGGTCTGGCTAGCGGGATCGGGGAGCTGTTTTTT
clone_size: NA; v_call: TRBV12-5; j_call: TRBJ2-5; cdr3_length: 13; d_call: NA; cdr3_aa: CASGLEQQETQYF; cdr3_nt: TGTGCTAGTGGTTTGGAGCAGCAAGAGACCCAGTACTTC
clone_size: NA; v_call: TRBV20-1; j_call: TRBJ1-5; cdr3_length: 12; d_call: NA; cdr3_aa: CSAMRGNQPQHF; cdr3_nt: TGCAGTGCTATGAGGGGAAACCAGCCCCAGCATTTT
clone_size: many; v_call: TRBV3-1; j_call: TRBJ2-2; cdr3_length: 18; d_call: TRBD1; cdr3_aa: CASSQLRTGGKNTGELFF; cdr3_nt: TGTGCCAGCAGCCAGCTCAGGACAGGGGGCAAGAACACCGGGGAGCTGTTTTTT
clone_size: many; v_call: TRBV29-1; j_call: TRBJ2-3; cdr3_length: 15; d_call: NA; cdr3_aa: CSVVILASATDTQYF; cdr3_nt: TGCAGCGTAGTTATATTGGCGAGTGCCACAGATACGCAGTATTTT
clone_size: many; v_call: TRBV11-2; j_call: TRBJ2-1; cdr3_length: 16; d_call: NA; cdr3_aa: CASSLGYGEDYNEQFF; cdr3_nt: TGTGCCAGCAGCTTAGGGTATGGCGAGGACTACAATGAGCAGTTCTTC
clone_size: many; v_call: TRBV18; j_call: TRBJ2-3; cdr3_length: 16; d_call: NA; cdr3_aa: CASSPPTVFGADTQYF; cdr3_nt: TGTGCCAGCTCACCACCGACGGTCTTTGGCGCAGATACGCAGTATTTT
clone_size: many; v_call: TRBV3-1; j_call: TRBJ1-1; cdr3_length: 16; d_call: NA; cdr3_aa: CASSQVLLSAPTEAFF; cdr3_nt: TGTGCCAGCAGCCAAGTCCTCCTATCCGCTCCCACTGAAGCTTTCTTT
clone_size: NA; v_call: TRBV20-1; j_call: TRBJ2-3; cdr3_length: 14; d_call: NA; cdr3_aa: CSARAGTVPDTQYF; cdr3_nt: TGCAGTGCTAGAGCAGGGACTGTCCCAGATACGCAGTATTTT
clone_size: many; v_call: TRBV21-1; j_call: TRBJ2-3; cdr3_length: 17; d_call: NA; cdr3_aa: CASSKESRRASTDTQYF; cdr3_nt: TGTGCCAGCAGCAAAGAGTCCAGGAGGGCAAGCACAGATACGCAGTATTTT
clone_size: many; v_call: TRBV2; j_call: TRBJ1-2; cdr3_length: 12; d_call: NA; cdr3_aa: CATSGQPYGYTF; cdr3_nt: TGTGCCACCTCCGGACAGCCCTATGGCTACACCTTC
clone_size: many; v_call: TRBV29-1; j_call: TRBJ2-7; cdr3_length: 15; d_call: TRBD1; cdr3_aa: CSVTLRTGASYEQYF; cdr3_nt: TGCAGCGTCACCCTCCGGACAGGGGCCTCCTACGAGCAGTACTTC
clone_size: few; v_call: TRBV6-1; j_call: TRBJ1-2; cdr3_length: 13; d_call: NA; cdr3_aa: CASSEPWDIGYTF; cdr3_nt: TGTGCCAGCAGTGAACCCTGGGACATAGGCTACACCTTC
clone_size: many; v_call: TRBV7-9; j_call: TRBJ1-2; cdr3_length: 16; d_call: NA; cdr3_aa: CASSTSDTYLNYGYTF; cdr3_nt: TGTGCCAGCAGCACCAGCGACACTTATTTAAACTATGGCTACACCTTC
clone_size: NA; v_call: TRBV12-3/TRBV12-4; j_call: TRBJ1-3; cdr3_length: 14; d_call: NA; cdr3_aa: CASSPHGGVLTIYF; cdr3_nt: TGTGCCAGCAGTCCCCATGGGGGGGTTTTGACCATATATTTT
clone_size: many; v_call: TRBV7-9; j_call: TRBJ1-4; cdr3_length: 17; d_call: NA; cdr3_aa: CASSAPARDATNEKLFF; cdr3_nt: TGTGCCAGCAGCGCTCCCGCAAGGGATGCAACTAATGAAAAACTGTTTTTT
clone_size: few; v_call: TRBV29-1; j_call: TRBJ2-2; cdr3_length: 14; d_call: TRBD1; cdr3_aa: CSVAGQGATGELFF; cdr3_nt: TGCAGCGTTGCAGGACAGGGGGCGACCGGGGAGCTGTTTTTT
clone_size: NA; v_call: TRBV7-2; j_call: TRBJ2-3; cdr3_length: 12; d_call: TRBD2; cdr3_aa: CASNQGAGVKYF; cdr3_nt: TGTGCCAGCAACCAAGGGGCGGGGGTGAAGTATTTT
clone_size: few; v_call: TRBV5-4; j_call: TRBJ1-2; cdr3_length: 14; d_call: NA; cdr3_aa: CASSLRGGPHGYTF; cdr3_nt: TGTGCCAGCAGCTTGCGCGGGGGACCCCATGGCTACACCTTC